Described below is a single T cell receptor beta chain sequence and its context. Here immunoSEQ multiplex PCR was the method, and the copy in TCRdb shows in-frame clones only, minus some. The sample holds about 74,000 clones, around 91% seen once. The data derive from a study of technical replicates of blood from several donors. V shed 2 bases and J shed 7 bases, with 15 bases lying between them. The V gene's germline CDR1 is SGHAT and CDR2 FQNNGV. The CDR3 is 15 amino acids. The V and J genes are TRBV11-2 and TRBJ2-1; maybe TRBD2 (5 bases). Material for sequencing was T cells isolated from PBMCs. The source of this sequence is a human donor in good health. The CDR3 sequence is CASSLRESQVNEQFF. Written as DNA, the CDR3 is TGTGCCAGCAGCTTAAGGGAGTCCCAAGTAAATGAGCAGTTCTTC.